This is a list of T cell receptor beta chains from one sample in a study of T cell repertoires in cytomegalovirus infection. No antigens are known for them. Each CDR3 protein is one row after TCRdb ran MiXCR on the reads. Of about 47,000 distinct CDR3 sequences listed, roughly 19% are singletons. This material consisted of CD8+ T cells from cultured PBMCs, taken from culture after CMV antigen stimulation. The source is a human donor in good health (CMV status not recorded). Some clones in this sample may be carry-over from other donors' samples. Each CDR3 is given without its conserved first and last residue. The order of the fields is J gene, clone size, V gene, CDR3 protein. A clone size is listed for some rows: how often the clone was seen (once, few, many), or a class if it is expanded.

J: TRBJ2-4; size: NA; V: TRBV12-3/TRBV12-4; CDR3: ASSRPEGSPAKNIQY
J: TRBJ1-2; size: many; V: TRBV7-8; CDR3: ASSSNPGQGLNSAYGYT
J: TRBJ2-7; size: few; V: TRBV19; CDR3: ASSIAGTAEQY
J: TRBJ1-1; size: many; V: TRBV6-6; CDR3: ASSYSDSLDEAF
J: TRBJ2-5; size: many; V: TRBV7-8; CDR3: ASSLQETQY
J: TRBJ2-7; size: NA; V: TRBV4-1; CDR3: ASSQDRLAGDEQY
J: TRBJ1-4; size: NA; V: TRBV2; CDR3: ASSEGQVNEKLF
J: TRBJ2-5; size: NA; V: TRBV27; CDR3: ASSDPGQGYQETQY
J: TRBJ2-3; size: many; V: TRBV7-6; CDR3: ASSNGVRDTQY
J: TRBJ2-7; size: few; V: TRBV4-2; CDR3: ASSLSDGTYEQY
J: TRBJ2-7; size: NA; V: TRBV5-6; CDR3: ASSLGGIYEQY
J: TRBJ2-7; size: few; V: TRBV7-9; CDR3: ASSRGSTYEQY
J: TRBJ1-1; size: many; V: TRBV6-5; CDR3: ASSYSGARTEAF
J: TRBJ1-3; size: many; V: TRBV5-4; CDR3: ASSRGGNLPSGNTIY
J: TRBJ2-4; size: many; V: TRBV11-2; CDR3: ASSHTGAAKNIQY
J: TRBJ2-1; size: few; V: TRBV7-9; CDR3: ASSFWEDNEQF
J: TRBJ2-7; size: NA; V: TRBV19; CDR3: ASSIRGGRQGEQY
J: TRBJ1-1; size: many; V: TRBV28; CDR3: ASSSSGGWDTEAF
J: TRBJ1-2; size: many; V: TRBV7-8; CDR3: ASSLYPGGPQRIT
J: TRBJ2-7; size: many; V: TRBV7-2; CDR3: ASSSGLAGGILYEQY
J: TRBJ1-1; size: NA; V: TRBV4-3; CDR3: ASSRGQGGPNTEAF
J: TRBJ2-7; size: few; V: TRBV7-8; CDR3: ASSPGPLKPGSYEQY
J: TRBJ2-7; size: many; V: TRBV12-3/TRBV12-4; CDR3: ASQEEAYPYEQY
J: TRBJ2-7; size: few; V: TRBV6-5; CDR3: ASSRTPSSGYEQY